Listed below are T cell receptor beta chains from one sample, sequenced in a study of blood T cell repertoires in COVID-19. Produced via immunoSEQ multiplex PCR; TCRdb's table is partial and in-frame only. This table has about 160,000 clones, approximately 85% appearing once. The sample consisted of peripheral blood. All receptors derive from an elderly man with COVID-19, enrolled during active disease. The CDR3 runs from the conserved cysteine through the conserved F or W. The D gene is left open where the match is weak. Clone size is stated in some rows and not others, as once, few, many or a class when expanded.

v_call: TRBV2
clone_size: once
d_call: -
j_call: TRBJ1-5
cdr3_nt: TGTGCCAGCAGTGTGGTGGCATCGGGTCAGCCCCAGCATTTT
cdr3_aa: CASSVVASGQPQHF

v_call: TRBV4-3
clone_size: once
d_call: TRBD1
j_call: TRBJ1-4
cdr3_nt: TGCGCCAGCAGCCGTTCCGGGACAGGGGATGAAAAACTGTTTTTT
cdr3_aa: CASSRSGTGDEKLFF

v_call: TRBV27
clone_size: -
d_call: -
j_call: TRBJ2-7
cdr3_nt: TGTGCCTGCAGTTTCCAGGGGGGTCAATACGAGCAGTACTTC
cdr3_aa: CACSFQGGQYEQYF

v_call: TRBV7-9
clone_size: few
d_call: TRBD1
j_call: TRBJ1-2
cdr3_nt: TGTGCCAGCAGCGAAAGGGACAGGGGGTATGGCTACACCTTC
cdr3_aa: CASSERDRGYGYTF

v_call: TRBV5-1
clone_size: -
d_call: TRBD1
j_call: TRBJ2-2
cdr3_nt: TGCGCCAGCAGCTCCTCGACAGGGAGTACAACCGGGGAGCTGTTTTTT
cdr3_aa: CASSSSTGSTTGELFF

v_call: TRBV6-2/TRBV6-3
clone_size: -
d_call: -
j_call: TRBJ1-2
cdr3_nt: TGTGCCAGCAGCTCCGTAGGCGGAGGAGATGGCTACACCTTC
cdr3_aa: CASSSVGGGDGYTF

v_call: TRBV13
clone_size: -
d_call: -
j_call: TRBJ2-6
cdr3_nt: TGTGCCAGCAGCACCAACTTAGTTGGTCTCTCTGGGGCCAACGTCCTGACTTTC
cdr3_aa: CASSTNLVGLSGANVLTF

v_call: TRBV5-1
clone_size: -
d_call: TRBD1
j_call: TRBJ1-4
cdr3_nt: TGCGCCAGCAGCTTGGGGGGACAGGCCCAAGGGGCTAATGAAAAACTGTTTTTT
cdr3_aa: CASSLGGQAQGANEKLFF

v_call: TRBV18
clone_size: -
d_call: TRBD2
j_call: TRBJ2-3
cdr3_nt: TGTGCCAGCTCGGGACTAGCGGGGGGAGATACGCAGTATTTT
cdr3_aa: CASSGLAGGDTQYF

v_call: TRBV3-1/TRBV3-2
clone_size: -
d_call: TRBD1
j_call: TRBJ1-2
cdr3_nt: TGTGCCAGCAGCCCCTACGGACAGGGGGCTCGGAGCTACACCTTC
cdr3_aa: CASSPYGQGARSYTF

v_call: TRBV4-1
clone_size: -
d_call: TRBD1
j_call: TRBJ1-1
cdr3_nt: TGCGCCAGCAGCCGTGGACAGGGCGGCACGGAAGCTTTCTTT
cdr3_aa: CASSRGQGGTEAFF

v_call: TRBV5-4
clone_size: -
d_call: -
j_call: TRBJ2-7
cdr3_nt: TGTGCCAGCAGCTTGAAGGGAGGCGTCTACGAGCAGTACTTC
cdr3_aa: CASSLKGGVYEQYF

v_call: TRBV5-1
clone_size: -
d_call: -
j_call: TRBJ1-1
cdr3_nt: TGCGCCAGCAGCTTGGGCAGGGGTTTCATGAACACTGAAGCTTTCTTT
cdr3_aa: CASSLGRGFMNTEAFF

v_call: TRBV2
clone_size: -
d_call: -
j_call: TRBJ1-3
cdr3_nt: TGTGCCAGCAGTGGGGGGCCTTCCAACACCATATATTTT
cdr3_aa: CASSGGPSNTIYF

v_call: TRBV27
clone_size: -
d_call: -
j_call: TRBJ1-1
cdr3_nt: TGTGCCAGCTCCTTACAGGTGAACACTGAAGCTTTCTTT
cdr3_aa: CASSLQVNTEAFF

v_call: TRBV10-2
clone_size: -
d_call: -
j_call: TRBJ1-1
cdr3_nt: TGCGCCAGCAGTGCACGGTCGAACACTGAAGCTTTCTTT
cdr3_aa: CASSARSNTEAFF

v_call: TRBV4-3
clone_size: once
d_call: -
j_call: TRBJ1-4
cdr3_nt: TGCGCCAGCAGCCAGGTCCCGAGGGCTAGGGAAAAACTGTTTTTT
cdr3_aa: CASSQVPRAREKLFF

v_call: TRBV7-9
clone_size: -
d_call: TRBD1
j_call: TRBJ2-7
cdr3_nt: TGTGCCAGCAGCTTAGCATATACCGGGACAGGGGGCCCCTACGAGCAGTACTTC
cdr3_aa: CASSLAYTGTGGPYEQYF

v_call: TRBV4-3
clone_size: -
d_call: TRBD1
j_call: TRBJ1-6
cdr3_nt: TGCGCCAGCAGCGCTGGACAGGGGATTTCACCCCTCCACTTT
cdr3_aa: CASSAGQGISPLHF

v_call: TRBV20-1
clone_size: -
d_call: TRBD1
j_call: TRBJ2-7
cdr3_nt: TGCAGTGCCTATACAGGGGCCGAGCAGTACTTC
cdr3_aa: CSAYTGAEQYF

v_call: TRBV6-5
clone_size: -
d_call: TRBD1
j_call: TRBJ2-5
cdr3_nt: TGTGCCAGCAGTTACGGGACAGGCGACCAAGAGACCCAGTACTTC
cdr3_aa: CASSYGTGDQETQYF

v_call: TRBV3-1/TRBV3-2
clone_size: -
d_call: TRBD1
j_call: TRBJ1-2
cdr3_nt: TGTGCCAGCAGACAGACAGGGGGCGCGTTTGGCTACACCTTC
cdr3_aa: CASRQTGGAFGYTF

v_call: TRBV5-4
clone_size: -
d_call: TRBD2
j_call: TRBJ2-1
cdr3_nt: TGTGCCAGCAGCTTTGGACTAGTCCAGTACAATGAGCAGTTCTTC
cdr3_aa: CASSFGLVQYNEQFF

v_call: TRBV4-1
clone_size: -
d_call: -
j_call: TRBJ1-1
cdr3_nt: TGCGCCAGCAGCCATTACAGAAACACTGAAGCTTTCTTT
cdr3_aa: CASSHYRNTEAFF

v_call: TRBV19
clone_size: -
d_call: TRBD1
j_call: TRBJ1-5
cdr3_nt: TGTGCCAGTAGTATTGAGGGGGCCAATCAGCCCCAGCATTTT
cdr3_aa: CASSIEGANQPQHF

v_call: TRBV5-8
clone_size: -
d_call: -
j_call: TRBJ2-3
cdr3_nt: TGTGCCAGCAGCTTGGCGCAGGGCGTTTCAGATACGCAGTATTTT
cdr3_aa: CASSLAQGVSDTQYF

v_call: TRBV6-6
clone_size: -
d_call: TRBD1
j_call: TRBJ2-2
cdr3_nt: TGTGCCAGCAGTTACGACAGGGGGCGAACCGGGGAGCTGTTTTTT
cdr3_aa: CASSYDRGRTGELFF

v_call: TRBV5-4
clone_size: -
d_call: -
j_call: TRBJ1-2
cdr3_nt: TGTGCCAGCAGCTTGGAAGTAGTCTTAAACTATGGCTACACCTTC
cdr3_aa: CASSLEVVLNYGYTF

v_call: TRBV10-3
clone_size: -
d_call: TRBD1
j_call: TRBJ2-7
cdr3_nt: TGTGCCATCAGTGGGTCTTCGACAGGGTCCTACGAGCAGTACTTC
cdr3_aa: CAISGSSTGSYEQYF

v_call: TRBV19
clone_size: -
d_call: TRBD1
j_call: TRBJ1-1
cdr3_nt: TGTGCCAGTAGTACCGGGACAGGGGACACTGAAGCTTTCTTT
cdr3_aa: CASSTGTGDTEAFF

v_call: TRBV9
clone_size: -
d_call: -
j_call: TRBJ2-7
cdr3_nt: TGTGCCAGCAGCGGAACAGGGTTCTCCTACGAGCAGTACTTC
cdr3_aa: CASSGTGFSYEQYF

v_call: TRBV28
clone_size: -
d_call: -
j_call: TRBJ1-2
cdr3_nt: TGTGCCAGCCTGGGCAGTAACTATGGCTACACCTTC
cdr3_aa: CASLGSNYGYTF

v_call: TRBV9
clone_size: -
d_call: -
j_call: TRBJ1-6
cdr3_nt: TGTGCCAGCAGCATGTCCGGGGGGGGATCACCCCTCCACTTT
cdr3_aa: CASSMSGGGSPLHF

v_call: TRBV2
clone_size: -
d_call: TRBD1
j_call: TRBJ1-4
cdr3_nt: TGTGCCAGCAGTCGGGACAGTGAAAAACTGTTTTTT
cdr3_aa: CASSRDSEKLFF

v_call: TRBV4-1
clone_size: -
d_call: -
j_call: TRBJ2-2
cdr3_nt: TGCGCCAGCAGCCCGATCGGGCAGGGATTTTCTGACACCGGGGAGCTGTTTTTT
cdr3_aa: CASSPIGQGFSDTGELFF

v_call: TRBV7-2
clone_size: -
d_call: TRBD2
j_call: TRBJ2-4
cdr3_nt: TGTGCCAGCAGCTTAGCGAGGACTAGTTCCAAAAACATTCAGTACTTC
cdr3_aa: CASSLARTSSKNIQYF

v_call: TRBV4-1
clone_size: -
d_call: -
j_call: TRBJ2-5
cdr3_nt: TGCGCCAGCAGCCAAAAGGGGCAAGGATCGTACCAAGAGACCCAGTACTTC
cdr3_aa: CASSQKGQGSYQETQYF

v_call: TRBV18
clone_size: -
d_call: -
j_call: TRBJ2-3
cdr3_nt: TGTGCCAGCTCACCACATGCGGGGGCTAGCACAGATACGCAGTATTTT
cdr3_aa: CASSPHAGASTDTQYF

v_call: TRBV3-1/TRBV3-2
clone_size: -
d_call: TRBD2
j_call: TRBJ2-2
cdr3_nt: TGTGCCAGCAGTCCGGGACTAGAGTCCGGGGAGCTGTTTTTT
cdr3_aa: CASSPGLESGELFF

v_call: TRBV6-6
clone_size: -
d_call: -
j_call: TRBJ1-5
cdr3_nt: TGTGCCAGCAGTTACTCGGCTCCCCCCAATCAGCCCCAGCATTTT
cdr3_aa: CASSYSAPPNQPQHF

v_call: TRBV12-3/TRBV12-4
clone_size: -
d_call: -
j_call: TRBJ1-4
cdr3_nt: TGTGCCAGCAGTCGGGAAACTAATGAAAAACTGTTTTTT
cdr3_aa: CASSRETNEKLFF

v_call: TRBV18
clone_size: -
d_call: -
j_call: TRBJ2-7
cdr3_nt: TGTGCCAGCTCTAGTCGACAGGGAGGCTACGAGCAGTACTTC
cdr3_aa: CASSSRQGGYEQYF

v_call: TRBV11-3
clone_size: -
d_call: -
j_call: TRBJ1-2
cdr3_nt: TGTGCCAGCAGCTTAGGAGGGTATGGCTACACCTTC
cdr3_aa: CASSLGGYGYTF

v_call: TRBV10-3
clone_size: -
d_call: -
j_call: TRBJ1-1
cdr3_nt: TGTGCCATCAGTGAGGGCTTCAACACTGAAGCTTTCTTT
cdr3_aa: CAISEGFNTEAFF

v_call: TRBV6-2/TRBV6-3
clone_size: -
d_call: TRBD2
j_call: TRBJ2-1
cdr3_nt: TGTGCCAGCAGTTTCCTAGCGGGGGGCCTTGGTGAGCAGTTCTTC
cdr3_aa: CASSFLAGGLGEQFF

v_call: TRBV4-3
clone_size: -
d_call: -
j_call: TRBJ1-1
cdr3_nt: TGCGCCAGCAGTCAAGATTTGAAACAGCTAAGCATGAACACTGAAGCTTTCTTT
cdr3_aa: CASSQDLKQLSMNTEAFF

v_call: TRBV4-2
clone_size: -
d_call: -
j_call: TRBJ2-5
cdr3_nt: TGTGCCAGCAGCGAGTCAGGGGTACCCAAAGAGACCCAGTACTTC
cdr3_aa: CASSESGVPKETQYF